The 18 T cell receptor beta chains below all came from one sample that was sequenced in a study of T cells in Graves' hyperthyroidism and ophthalmopathy. Amplified TCR beta CDR3 regions derived from RNA transcripts. HTBI primers were used for first-round RT-PCR of the TCR CDR3. TCRdb processed the multiplex PCR reads anew with MiXCR; each CDR3 protein has one entry. Altogether 500,000 to 600,000 distinct CDR3 sequences are present, roughly 17% being singletons, with the ten largest covering 15% to 20%. The sample was blood. The receptors were gathered from a young woman with Graves' hyperthyroidism.

The gene calls are TRBV2 and TRBJ1-5; 8 nucleotides align to TRBD1. J lost 4 bases, V lost 5 bases, and 4 bases had no gene match. The CDR3 totals 14 residues. Germline V gene data show CDR1 as SNHLY and CDR2 as FYNNEI. CDR3 bases: TGTGCCAGCAGTCAGGGGGCAGCTAATCAGCCCCAGCATTTT. Protein: CASSQGAANQPQHF.

V gene TRBV2 combines with J gene TRBJ2-3, with 11 bases aligning to TRBD2. In germline, CDR1 is SNHLY, CDR2 FYNNEI. V was clipped by 8 bases and J by 2 bases; unmatched bases: 3. This CDR3 contains 14 residues. As DNA, the CDR3 is TGTGCCAGCTTGACTAGCGGGGTCACAGATACGCAGTATTTT. Translated, it gives CASLTSGVTDTQYF. Drawing the rest from reference TRBV2 and TRBJ2-3, the complete variable domain is EPEVTQTPSHQVTQMGQEVILRCVPISNHLYFYWYRQILGQKVEFLVSFYNNEISEKSEIFDDQFSVERPDGSNFTLKIRSTKLEDSAMYFCASLTSGVTDTQYFGPGTRLTVL.

The chain employs TRBV3-1 and TRBJ2-1; perhaps TRBD2 as D (7 bases). The CDR3 extends over 15 amino acids. Trimming pared 4 bases from V and 0 bases from J, leaving 10 bases between. Germline-derived CDR1 and CDR2 are LGHDT and YNNKEL (reference sequence). The CDR3 spells CASSPGGPSYNEQFF. The CDR3 nucleotides are TGTGCCAGCAGCCCCGGGGGGCCCTCCTACAATGAGCAGTTCTTC.

J is TRBJ2-3 and V is TRBV19, with TRBD1 identical over 11 bases. This CDR3 spans 15 amino acids. The germline gives CDR1 LNHDA, CDR2 SQIVND (reference sequence). V was pared by 4 bases and J by 4 bases, with 4 bases of the junction left unmatched. CDR3 nucleotides: TGTGCCAGTAGTAGGGACAGGGGGATGCCAGATACGCAGTATTTT. The encoded protein is CASSRDRGMPDTQYF.

This clonotype was detected a few times. The CDR3 sequence: CASSYAGLGGYTF. The DNA of the CDR3 is TGTGCCAGCAGTTACGCAGGGCTTGGGGGCTACACCTTC. This sequence joins TRBV6-5 and TRBJ1-2, with D perhaps matching TRBD1 (5 bases). This CDR3 contains 13 residues. CDR1 is MNHEY, CDR2 SVGAGI, per germline. V lost 2 bases and J lost 8, with 12 bases in between.

The V and J genes are TRBV5-8 and TRBJ2-7; no firm D call. Germline V gene data show CDR1 as SGHTS and CDR2 as YDEGEE. Trimming shortened V by 0 bases and J by 2 bases, and 12 bases separated the two germline ends. The CDR3 covers 15 residues. CDR3 sequence: CASSLVGWATYEQYF. In DNA, the CDR3 is TGTGCCAGCAGCTTGGTCGGGTGGGCTACCTACGAGCAGTACTTC.

This clonotype was observed once. This could be a read error, since a much larger clone is one nucleotide away. The chain carries TRBV30 and TRBJ1-2; 9 bases are a match to TRBD1. V gave up 5 bases and J gave up 6 bases; unmatched junction bases: 4. The CDR3 consists of 12 residues. Germline CDR1 GTSNPN, CDR2 SVGIG (reference sequence). The CDR3 DNA follows: TGTGCCTGGGCGACAGGGGGAGATGGCTACACCTTC. Translated: CAWATGGDGYTF.

There are many counts of this clonotype. V and J are TRBV5-1 and TRBJ1-1; D uncertain. Germline lookup yields CDR1 SGHRS and CDR2 YFSETQ. The CDR3 is 12 amino acids. Trimming cost V 5 bases and J 1 base, with 6 bases left between them. DNA of the CDR3: TGCGCCAGCAGAGACACGAACACTGAAGCTTTCTTT. As protein: CASRDTNTEAFF.

CDR3 residues: CSARGGRFYGYTF. The CDR3 nucleotides read TGCAGTGCTAGAGGCGGGCGATTCTATGGCTACACCTTC. The V and J genes are TRBV20-1 and TRBJ1-2; D ambiguous. The CDR3 covers 13 residues. CDR1 is DFQATT, CDR2 SNEGSKA, per germline (reference sequence). Trimming removed 1 base at V and 4 bases at J, with 10 bases between.

This clonotype occurred many times. This chain links TRBV5-6 with TRBJ2-7, with D perhaps TRBD2 (6 bases). The CDR3 extends over 13 amino acids. Trimming removed 0 bases at V and 7 bases at J, with 11 bases between. Germline CDR1 is SGHDT and CDR2 is YYEEEE. The CDR3: CASSLGLASEQYF. For the CDR3, the DNA is TGTGCCAGCAGCTTGGGGCTAGCGAGTGAGCAGTACTTC.

This sequence joins TRBV12-5 and TRBJ1-1, with 12 positions matching TRBD1. The CDR3 runs 16 residues. CDR1 and CDR2 (germline): LGHNT, FRNRAP. With V trimmed by 5 bases and J by 0 bases, 4 bases remained unmatched. CDR3 loop: CASGPGQGALNTEAFF. CDR3 in DNA: TGTGCTAGTGGTCCGGGACAGGGGGCCTTGAACACTGAAGCTTTCTTT.

This chain links TRBV14 with TRBJ1-2; D call uncertain. The CDR3 contains 13 residues. Trimming took off 0 bases at V and 8 bases at J, with 10 bases between the two ends. The germline V gene encodes CDR1 SGHDN and CDR2 FVKESK. In DNA, the CDR3 is TGTGCCAGCAGCCAAGATGGCCCTGAGGGCTACACCTTC. This codes for CASSQDGPEGYTF. The full variable domain, rest sourced from reference TRBV14 and TRBJ1-2, is EAGVTQFPSHSVIEKGQTVTLRCDPISGHDNLYWYRRVMGKEIKFLLHFVKESKQDESGMPNNRFLAERTGGTYSTLKVQPAELEDSGVYFCASSQDGPEGYTFGSGTRLTVV.

This clonotype was seen repeatedly, ten times or more. The rearrangement joins TRBV2 to TRBJ1-3, with 10 nucleotides matching TRBD1. CDR1 SNHLY and CDR2 FYNNEI come from the germline V gene. With V trimmed by 5 bases and J by 5 bases, 6 bases remained unmatched. The CDR3 extends over 15 amino acids. The CDR3 is CASSLSGQGRNTIYF. CDR3 in DNA: TGTGCCAGCAGTTTATCGGGACAGGGGCGAAACACCATATATTTT.

This clonotype showed up many times. The chain has TRBV5-1 and TRBJ2-3; D possibly corresponds to TRBD2 (5 bases). The CDR3 is 17 amino acids. Germline V gene data show CDR1 as SGHRS and CDR2 as YFSETQ. Trimming took off 0 bases at V and 2 bases at J, with 16 bases between the two ends. CDR3 bases: TGCGCCAGCAGCTTGGCCGCCGAGGGCGTCAACACAGATACGCAGTATTTT. Translating it yields CASSLAAEGVNTDTQYF.

V and J are TRBV25-1 and TRBJ1-3, with 7 bases lining up with TRBD1. Germline loops: CDR1 MGHDK, CDR2 SYGVNS. Trimming removed 5 bases from V and 3 bases from J; junction bases left unmatched: 7. CDR3 length: 15 residues. CDR3 sequence: CASSRAGGNGNTIYF. The CDR3 DNA sequence: TGTGCCAGCAGTCGTGCAGGGGGGAATGGAAACACCATATATTTT.

V is TRBV4-1 and J is TRBJ2-7; a weak D match, TRBD1 (5 bases). The CDR3 extends over 15 amino acids. The germline V and J ends were trimmed by 1 base and 3 bases, with 13 bases remaining between them. Germline V gene sequence: CDR1 MGHRA, CDR2 YSYEKL. The CDR3 here is CASSQVDGQVYEQYF. CDR3 sequence (DNA): TGCGCCAGCAGCCAAGTAGACGGACAAGTCTACGAGCAGTACTTC.

This clonotype was picked up many times. The V call is TRBV2, the J call TRBJ2-3, with 11 bases aligning to TRBD1. The length of the CDR3 is 16 residues. Germline V lookup: CDR1 SNHLY, CDR2 FYNNEI. V shed 8 bases and J 4 bases; nucleotides not matched to a gene: 11. In DNA, the CDR3 is TGTGCCAGCTCCGACTGGACAGGGGGCTTTGCAGATACGCAGTATTTT. The encoded protein is CASSDWTGGFADTQYF.

This clonotype has a count of ten or more. V is TRBV27 and J is TRBJ1-1; weak D call: TRBD1 (6 bases). In germline, CDR1 is MNHEY, CDR2 SMNVEV (reference sequence). Between the trimmed V and J ends, which lost 2 bases and 1 base, there was a span of 14 bases. This CDR3 is built from 16 residues. CDR3 residues: CASSLRAGAWNTEAFF. The DNA for the CDR3 is TGTGCCAGCAGTTTACGGGCAGGGGCTTGGAACACTGAAGCTTTCTTT.